Listed below are T cell receptor beta chains from one sample, sequenced in a study of T cells after yellow fever vaccination. TCRdb analysed the 5' RACE reads with MiXCR anew, one entry per CDR3 protein. The sample includes approximately 600,000 distinct CDR3 sequences, roughly an eighth of them seen just once. Sequenced here: PBMCs, sampled on the day of the yellow fever booster vaccination. Receptors were obtained from a man younger than 40 who received the YFV17D yellow fever vaccine. Both conserved end residues are part of each CDR3. Fields, in order: D gene, J gene, clone size, CDR3 length, V gene, CDR3 DNA, CDR3 protein. The D gene is left open where the match is weak. A clone size is listed for some rows: how often the clone was seen (once, few, many), or a class if it is expanded.

.,TRBJ1-2,few,12,TRBV4-2,TGTGCCAGCAGCCAAGATGTCGGGGTCTACACCTTC,CASSQDVGVYTF
.,TRBJ2-2,few,15,TRBV20-1,TGCAGTGCTAGACCTGGGGGACCGAACACCGGGGAGCTGTTTTTT,CSARPGGPNTGELFF
TRBD2,TRBJ2-3,.,17,TRBV20-1,TGCAGTGCCCGGACTAGCGGGGGTATTCCTAGCACAGATACGCAGTATTTT,CSARTSGGIPSTDTQYF
TRBD2,TRBJ2-5,.,15,TRBV6-1,TGTGCCAGCAGTATCGGAGCGGGAAAGGTCGAGACCCAGTACTTC,CASSIGAGKVETQYF
.,TRBJ1-6,.,15,TRBV7-2,TGTGCCAGCACCCTAGGAAGCTCCTATAATTCACCCCTCCACTTT,CASTLGSSYNSPLHF
TRBD2,TRBJ2-3,.,16,TRBV2,TGTGCCAGCATCCTTCTCGCCGGGGGGTACACAGATACGCAGTATTTT,CASILLAGGYTDTQYF
TRBD2,TRBJ2-7,.,17,TRBV4-2,TGTGCCAGCAGCCAATCTAGCGGGACGGGCACCATCTACGAGCAGTACTTC,CASSQSSGTGTIYEQYF
.,TRBJ2-7,few,14,TRBV5-1,TGCGCCAGCAGCAGATCAGGGCGGACGGGGGAGCAGTACTTC,CASSRSGRTGEQYF
.,TRBJ2-7,few,14,TRBV20-1,TGCAGTGCTAGAGATCAAGGATATGGGTACGAGCAGTACTTC,CSARDQGYGYEQYF
.,TRBJ2-1,.,16,TRBV14,TGTGCCAGCAGCCAGGGGCCTAGCGTAAGATACAATGAGCAGTTCTTC,CASSQGPSVRYNEQFF
.,TRBJ2-1,.,14,TRBV18,TGTGCCAGCTCACCAATACCCGGATATCGTGAGCAGTTCTTC,CASSPIPGYREQFF
.,TRBJ2-3,.,15,TRBV29-1,TGCAGCGTTGCGCGAGACACTCCGAGCACAGATACGCAGTATTTT,CSVARDTPSTDTQYF
TRBD2,TRBJ2-1,few,16,TRBV9,TGTGCCAGCAGCGTAGCCCCAGCGGGAGGGCTGGATGAGCAGTTCTTC,CASSVAPAGGLDEQFF
.,TRBJ2-3,.,14,TRBV12-3/TRBV12-4,TGTGCCACCATCGACCCCCGAGCATCAGATACGCAGTATTTT,CATIDPRASDTQYF
.,TRBJ1-5,.,15,TRBV7-2,TGTGCCAGCAGCTTTGCTTACGGGAGCAATCAGCCCCAGCATTTT,CASSFAYGSNQPQHF
.,TRBJ2-6,few,15,TRBV7-2,TGTGCCAGCAGCTACACAGGGAACGGGGCCAACGTCCTGACTTTC,CASSYTGNGANVLTF
.,TRBJ2-7,few,15,TRBV10-2,TGCGCCAGCAGCTTAAGTGGCGGGATAGGCTACGAGCAGTACTTC,CASSLSGGIGYEQYF
.,TRBJ2-5,.,11,TRBV6-2/TRBV6-3,TGTGCCAGCAGTACTAGCTCCAGGGAGTACTTC,CASSTSSREYF
.,TRBJ2-1,few,14,TRBV5-1,TGCGCCAGCAGCTTGGGACTAGGTTTTGATGAGCAGTTCTTC,CASSLGLGFDEQFF
.,TRBJ2-3,many,14,TRBV5-1,TGTGCCAGCAGTTTAGGTAGGCCCACAGATACGCAGTATTTT,CASSLGRPTDTQYF
TRBD1,TRBJ2-1,many,12,TRBV7-2,TGTGCCAGCAGCTACCGACAGGGGCCTCAGTTCTTC,CASSYRQGPQFF
.,TRBJ1-1,few,13,TRBV28,TGTGCCAGCAGTACCCCAGGGAACACTGAAGCTTTCTTT,CASSTPGNTEAFF
TRBD2,TRBJ2-7,.,14,TRBV20-1,TGCAGTGCTAAATTAGCGGGAGGCCCGTACGAGCAGTACTTC,CSAKLAGGPYEQYF
.,TRBJ1-2,few,13,TRBV6-2/TRBV6-3,TGTGCCAGCAGTTACTCGAAATACTATGGCTACACCTTC,CASSYSKYYGYTF
TRBD2,TRBJ2-7,.,14,TRBV10-2,TGCGCCAGCAGTGAGTCTAGCGGGAGTTACGAGCAGTACTTC,CASSESSGSYEQYF
.,TRBJ1-1,.,17,TRBV12-3/TRBV12-4,TGTGCCAGCAGTCCCTCTGGCACCACCTTTCAGAACACTGAAGCTTTCTTT,CASSPSGTTFQNTEAFF
.,TRBJ2-7,.,13,TRBV11-2,TGTGCCAGCAGCTTCGAACCCGGGGACGAGCAGTACTTC,CASSFEPGDEQYF
.,TRBJ2-3,.,15,TRBV12-3/TRBV12-4,TGTGCCAGCAGTTTATGGGCCAGAAACACAGATACGCAGTATTTT,CASSLWARNTDTQYF
.,TRBJ2-5,few,15,TRBV7-3,TGTGCCAGCAGCTTAGTGGGGGATAGCCAAGAGACCCAGTACTTC,CASSLVGDSQETQYF
TRBD1,TRBJ1-1,.,14,TRBV20-1,TGCAGTGCTCTCACAGGGGGCGCAAACACTGAAGCTTTCTTT,CSALTGGANTEAFF
TRBD2,TRBJ2-3,few,20,TRBV12-3/TRBV12-4,TGTGCCAGCACTCTCGGGGCTGGACTAGCGGGAGCGGGGGAGTACGATACGCAGTATTTT,CASTLGAGLAGAGEYDTQYF
.,TRBJ2-7,few,16,TRBV5-1,TGCGCCAGCAGCTTGGGCGGGACAGCAATCTCCTACGAGCAGTACTTC,CASSLGGTAISYEQYF
TRBD1,TRBJ1-5,few,13,TRBV20-1,TGCAGTGCCTGGGCAGGGGGGGGTCAGCCCCAGCATTTT,CSAWAGGGQPQHF
.,TRBJ2-7,.,12,TRBV30,TGTGCTTTTGGTGGCGGCAGCTACGAGCAGTACTTC,CAFGGGSYEQYF
.,TRBJ2-3,.,13,TRBV10-3,TGTGCCATCAGTGAGCAGGTTGGAGATACGCAGTATTTT,CAISEQVGDTQYF
.,TRBJ2-7,many,14,TRBV12-5,TGTGCTAGTGGGACAAGCTCCGCAGATTACGAGCAGTACTTC,CASGTSSADYEQYF
TRBD2,TRBJ2-1,.,16,TRBV24-1,TGTGCCACCAGTGCAACCCCGGGACTAGATCAGAATGAGCAGTTCTTC,CATSATPGLDQNEQFF
.,TRBJ2-1,few,14,TRBV10-3,TGTGCCATCAGTGAGTCTGTGGGCGGTAATGAGCAGTTCTTC,CAISESVGGNEQFF
.,TRBJ2-2,few,13,TRBV4-3,TGCGCCAGCAGCCAGAGTCTTAGCGGGGAGCTGTTTTTT,CASSQSLSGELFF
.,TRBJ2-7,.,13,TRBV23-1,TGCGTTCACTCCGGGACTTATAGCTACGAGCAGTACTTC,CVHSGTYSYEQYF
.,TRBJ2-7,few,11,TRBV5-4,TGTGCCAGCAGCAGTGGGGGGCCCGCGTACTTC,CASSSGGPAYF
.,TRBJ2-1,many,12,TRBV28,TGTGCCAGCAGTTTCTCGCACAATGAGCAGTTCTTC,CASSFSHNEQFF
TRBD2,TRBJ2-7,.,17,TRBV3-1,TGTGCCAGCAGCCAAGATGGGACTAGCGGGACCTACAACGAGCAGTACTTC,CASSQDGTSGTYNEQYF
.,TRBJ1-3,many,14,TRBV29-1,TGCAGCGTCAATCCGGGTAATACTGGAAACACCATATATTTT,CSVNPGNTGNTIYF
.,TRBJ1-5,many,13,TRBV4-3,TGCGCCAGCAGCCAAGACAGCAATCAGCCCCAGCATTTT,CASSQDSNQPQHF
.,TRBJ2-5,few,12,TRBV24-1,TGTGCCACCATGGGGTTTGGGGAGACCCAGTACTTC,CATMGFGETQYF
.,TRBJ2-3,.,14,TRBV20-1,TGCAGTGCCAGGGGTTGGGGACAAACAGATACGCAGTATTTT,CSARGWGQTDTQYF
.,TRBJ2-7,.,15,TRBV7-2,TGTGCCAGCAGCTCCTTTACAGGGAGGTCCTACGAGCAGTACTTC,CASSSFTGRSYEQYF